This T cell receptor (beta chain) is from a study of T cells in Graves' hyperthyroidism and ophthalmopathy. The investigators amplified TCR beta CDR3 regions from RNA transcripts. The TCR CDR3 first-round RT-PCR relied on the HTBI primer set. TCRdb recomputed calls from the multiplex PCR reads with MiXCR, one row per CDR3 protein. The sample lists about 620,000 distinct CDR3 sequences; about 16% were seen once. In regard to this clonotype: Its cognate antigen is unknown.

Findings and caveats of the study: In the blood, most expanded thyroid clonotypes above 0.001 appeared as well. A model using 13 V-J features told ophthalmopathy apart from stable hyperthyroidism.

The patients, who ranged from 18 to 65 in age, presented with newly diagnosed hyperthyroidism lasting under 2 months. Diagnoses were established using clinical symptoms, serum thyroxine and TRAb, thyroid ultrasound and orbital computed tomography. The V segment lost 6 bases and the J segment 2 bases; nucleotides outside the gene matches: 10. Looked up from germline, CDR1 is SNHLY and CDR2 is FYNNEI. This CDR3 comprises 16 residues. The sample comprised blood. The chain combines TRBV2 with TRBJ1-3; 7 bases are a match to TRBD1. The receptor's source is a woman aged 30 to 39 with Graves' hyperthyroidism. The DNA for the CDR3 is TGTGCCAGCAGCTATAACCTGGACAGGCCTGGAAACACCATATATTTT. Translated, it gives CASSYNLDRPGNTIYF. The full variable domain, its missing parts supplied by reference TRBV2 and TRBJ1-3, is EPEVTQTPSHQVTQMGQEVILRCVPISNHLYFYWYRQILGQKVEFLVSFYNNEISEKSEIFDDQFSVERPDGSNFTLKIRSTKLEDSAMYFCASSYNLDRPGNTIYFGEGSWLTVV.